The clone carrying this T cell receptor (beta chain) was observed a single time. Its target is unknown. A much larger clone differs from this one at a single base, so this may be a read error. Both blood RNA, taken from unsorted whole blood, and germline DNA were extracted. These data belong to a study of tumor-infiltrating lymphocytes in primary liver carcinoma. CDR1 WNHNN and CDR2 SYGVQD come from the germline V gene (reference sequence). The CDR3 is 12 residues long. The input was 500 ng total RNA; TCR beta cDNA was made from it with a constant-region primer. Three-round nested multiplex PCR performed with slightly modified ARM-PCR produced the TCR beta libraries. PCR rounds one and two used TRBV1-TRBV30 forward primers with a C-beta reverse primer for around 10 cycles each. TCRdb called the multiplex PCR reads again in MiXCR, with one record for every CDR3 protein. This table holds around 210,000 distinct CDR3 sequences, 65% found once.

Study results and caveats: For tumor-adjacent and tumor-blood pairs, overlap was less than that seen for tumor region pairs.

The material sequenced was peripheral blood. The receptor comes from a woman aged 55-70 years with primary liver carcinoma and hepatitis B virus infection. This chain links TRBV10-1 with TRBJ2-2; D is perhaps TRBD1 (5 bases). The DNA of the CDR3 is TGCACCAGCAGGCAGGGCTCCGGGGAGCTGTTTTTT. Translating gives CTSRQGSGELFF.